These 30 T cell receptor beta chains came from one sample sequenced in a study of blood T cell repertoires in COVID-19. Profiled with immunoSEQ multiplex PCR; TCRdb holds only in-frame clones, not every one. The table shows about 250,000 clones, with roughly 89% occurring only once. The material sequenced was PBMCs or T cells enriched from blood (not recorded which). These TCRs come from a woman in her twenties or thirties with acute COVID-19.

This sequence joins TRBV7-3 and TRBJ2-3; TRBD2 matches at 8 bases. The CDR3 loop spans 17 amino acids. V gave up 0 bases and J gave up 0 bases; unmatched junction bases: 5. Germline V gives CDR1 SGHTA, CDR2 FQGTGA. CDR3 bases: TGTGCCAGCAGCTTAACCGGCCGCGGGGGGAGCACAGATACGCAGTATTTT. It codes for CASSLTGRGGSTDTQYF.

V and J are TRBV6-2 or TRBV6-3 and TRBJ2-2; 7 nucleotides line up with TRBD2. Trimming removed 4 bases from V and 6 bases from J; junction bases left unmatched: 8. Germline V gives CDR1 MNHEY, CDR2 SVGEGT. CDR3 length: 15 residues. CDR3: CASSSSTSPAGELFF. CDR3 sequence (DNA): TGTGCCAGCAGTTCCTCGACTAGCCCTGCCGGGGAGCTGTTTTTT.

The rearrangement joins TRBV19 to TRBJ2-7, with 8 nucleotides matching TRBD1. The germline CDR1 and CDR2 sequences are LNHDA and SQIVND (reference sequence). The CDR3 sequence is 13 residues long. J gave up 4 bases and V 3 bases, and 2 bases lay outside the gene matches. This CDR3 is CASSINRGYEQYF. As DNA, the CDR3 is TGTGCCAGTAGTATTAACAGGGGGTACGAGCAGTACTTC.

This chain joins TRBV5-4 and TRBJ1-3; D unclear. The germline V gene encodes CDR1 SGHNT and CDR2 YYREEE (reference sequence). The V end lost 0 bases, the J end lost 0 bases, and 7 bases lay between the germline ends. The CDR3 runs 15 residues. In DNA form, the CDR3 reads TGTGCCAGCAGCTTGGAGTCAGTCTCTGGAAACACCATATATTTT. Translating gives CASSLESVSGNTIYF.

The chain couples TRBV2 to TRBJ1-2; D is possibly TRBD1 (5 bases). V gave up 7 bases and J gave up 1 base, with 10 bases separating them. The CDR3 is 13 residues long. The germline gives CDR1 SNHLY, CDR2 FYNNEI. CDR3 region: CASTIQVNYGYTF. The CDR3 region has the DNA TGTGCCAGCACCATACAGGTTAACTATGGCTACACCTTC.

In this sample, this clone turned up once. The rearrangement joins TRBV7-9 to TRBJ2-7, with a possible D match to TRBD2 (6 bases). With 8 bases removed from V and 1 base from J, the gap between germline ends came to 18 bases. The CDR3 contains 15 residues. The germline CDR1 and CDR2 sequences are SEHNR and FQNEAQ (reference sequence). The CDR3 here is CASVTGTPVSYEQYF. The CDR3 DNA follows: TGTGCCAGCGTAACCGGGACTCCCGTTTCCTACGAGCAGTACTTC.

The rearrangement joins TRBV30 to TRBJ2-3, with no clear D. Germline V gene data show CDR1 as GTSNPN and CDR2 as SVGIG (reference sequence). This CDR3 spans 13 amino acids. Trimming pared 1 base from V and 2 bases from J, leaving 7 bases between. The CDR3 region has the DNA TGTGCCTGGAGTGCGCAGTCCACAGATACGCAGTATTTT. It is translated as CAWSAQSTDTQYF.

The genes are TRBV30 and TRBJ2-5, with D possibly TRBD1 on 6 matching bases. Germline lookup yields CDR1 GTSNPN and CDR2 SVGIG (reference sequence). V was shortened by 5 bases and J by 5 bases, with 9 bases between the two germline ends. CDR3 length: 11 amino acids. In DNA form, the CDR3 reads TGTGCCTGGGGGACACTGGAGACCCAGTACTTC. It codes for CAWGTLETQYF.

This clone was seen only once. The chain joins TRBV28 to TRBJ2-7; 8 nucleotides agree with TRBD2. V gave up 4 bases and J gave up 3 bases; unmatched junction bases: 5. This CDR3 spans 14 amino acids. Germline V gene lookup returns CDR1 MDHEN and CDR2 SYDVKM. The CDR3 is CASSSGGVGYEQYF. As DNA, the CDR3 is TGTGCCAGCAGTTCGGGGGGGGTCGGCTACGAGCAGTACTTC.

The chain recombines TRBV15 with TRBJ2-5; a possible D gene is TRBD1 (7 bases). CDR3 length equals 14 residues. Germline values: CDR1 LNHNV, CDR2 YYDKDF (reference sequence). Trimming pared 5 bases from V and 3 bases from J, leaving 13 bases between. The CDR3 loop reads CATSAGQSKETQYF. The CDR3 nucleotides read TGTGCCACCAGCGCGGGACAGTCGAAAGAGACCCAGTACTTC.

The V and J genes are TRBV19 and TRBJ2-2; no reliable D call. This CDR3 has 14 residues. Trimming stripped 7 bases from V and 6 bases from J, with 15 bases between. Germline loops: CDR1 LNHDA, CDR2 SQIVND (reference sequence). CDR3 protein: CASNPFGLSGELFF. The DNA for the CDR3 is TGTGCCAGTAACCCATTCGGGTTATCCGGGGAGCTGTTTTTT. The whole variable domain, remainder taken from reference TRBV19 and TRBJ2-2, is DGGITQSPKYLFRKEGQNVTLSCEQNLNHDAMYWYRQDPGQGLRLIYYSQIVNDFQKGDIAEGYSVSREKKESFPLTVTSAQKNPTAFYLCASNPFGLSGELFFGEGSRLTVL.

The V call is TRBV2, the J call TRBJ2-7, with 12 nucleotides matching TRBD1. Germline values: CDR1 SNHLY, CDR2 FYNNEI. This CDR3 contains 15 residues. The trim removed 4 bases at V and 2 bases at J, leaving 3 bases unmatched. The CDR3 DNA reads as TGTGCCAGCAGTGGGGACAGGGGGCGCACCTACGAGCAGTACTTC. Amino acid sequence: CASSGDRGRTYEQYF.

This chain joins TRBV6-1 and TRBJ2-7; D may be TRBD1 (5 bases). Between the trimmed V and J ends, which lost 0 bases and 4 bases, there was a span of 10 bases. The CDR3 sequence is 14 residues long. Germline V gene data show CDR1 as MNHNS and CDR2 as SASEGT. The CDR3 DNA follows: TGTGCCAGCAGTGAAGCTGGGGCCGCGTACGAGCAGTACTTC. Translation gives CASSEAGAAYEQYF.

The V gene is TRBV4-1, the J gene TRBJ1-4; a possible D gene is TRBD1 (6 bases). CDR3 size: 16 residues. CDR1 is MGHRA and CDR2 is YSYEKL in the germline V gene. The ends were cut back, 1 base at V and 4 bases at J, with 13 bases in the middle. The CDR3 coding sequence is TGCGCCAGCAGCCAAGGCCGGGGGGGCGGTAATGAAAAACTGTTTTTT. This gives the protein CASSQGRGGGNEKLFF.

The chain uses TRBV9 and TRBJ1-4, with 7 bases fitting TRBD1. Germline CDR1 is SGDLS and CDR2 is YYNGEE. The trim removed 2 bases at V and 7 bases at J, leaving 5 bases unmatched. The CDR3 extends over 14 amino acids. The CDR3 sequence is CASSVNRGGEKLFF. The CDR3 DNA follows: TGTGCCAGCAGCGTGAACAGGGGCGGTGAAAAACTGTTTTTT.

The chain employs TRBV5-6 and TRBJ1-2; D possibly corresponds to TRBD1 (5 bases). The CDR3 covers 15 residues. V dropped 6 bases and J dropped 4 bases, with 19 bases sitting between them. The germline CDR1 and CDR2 sequences are SGHDT and YYEEEE. CDR3 sequence (DNA): TGTGCCAGCACCCTACCGGGGGGGGTCACCTATGGCTACACCTTC. This sequence encodes CASTLPGGVTYGYTF. The full variable domain, in which reference TRBV5-6 and TRBJ1-2 provide the parts outside the CDR3, is DAGVTQSPTHLIKTRGQQVTLRCSPKSGHDTVSWYQQALGQGPQFIFQYYEEEERQRGNFPDRFSGHQFPNYSSELNVNALLLGDSALYLCASTLPGGVTYGYTFGSGTRLTVV.

This clone was seen only a few times. The chain recombines TRBV28 with TRBJ1-2, with D tentatively TRBD1 (6 bases). The CDR3 is 14 residues long. Germline loops: CDR1 MDHEN, CDR2 SYDVKM. The V and J ends lost 6 bases and 2 bases respectively, with 13 bases between them. CDR3 in DNA: TGTGCCAGCAGCCTCCCGCAGGGGAACTATGGCTACACCTTC. Translating gives CASSLPQGNYGYTF.

V gene TRBV7-9 combines with J gene TRBJ2-7; D is possibly TRBD2 (6 bases). The V end lost 8 bases, the J end lost 4 bases, and 15 bases lay between the germline ends. CDR3 size: 13 residues. Germline values: CDR1 SEHNR, CDR2 FQNEAQ (reference sequence). CDR3 residues: CASGRTNEYEQYF. In DNA form, the CDR3 reads TGTGCCAGCGGCAGGACTAATGAGTACGAGCAGTACTTC.

The V call is TRBV19, the J call TRBJ1-2; the D is unclear. In germline, CDR1 is LNHDA, CDR2 SQIVND (reference sequence). There are 15 residues in the CDR3. V was trimmed by 3 bases and J by 3 bases, leaving 14 bases between them. CDR3: CASSIPLGPYYGYTF. CDR3 coding DNA: TGTGCCAGTAGTATTCCCCTAGGCCCGTACTATGGCTACACCTTC.

This sequence joins TRBV2 and TRBJ1-5, with 8 positions matching TRBD1. The trim removed 5 bases at V and 4 bases at J, leaving 4 bases unmatched. Per germline, CDR1 SNHLY and CDR2 FYNNEI. This CDR3 spans 14 amino acids. The CDR3 nucleotides read TGTGCCAGCAGTACCGACAGGGGTAATCAGCCCCAGCATTTT. Its protein is CASSTDRGNQPQHF.

CDR3 sequence (DNA): TGTGCCAGCAGTTTATATTCCGTGGCACCCCAGCATTTT. Amino acids: CASSLYSVAPQHF. The rearrangement joins TRBV27 to TRBJ1-5; D is unclear. V was cut by 1 base and J by 10 bases, with 11 bases left in between. The CDR3 contains 13 residues. CDR1 is MNHEY, CDR2 SMNVEV, per germline (reference sequence).

The rearrangement uses TRBV29-1 and TRBJ1-5; D is undetermined. The CDR3 runs 12 residues. Germline-derived CDR1 and CDR2 are SQVTM and ANQGSEA. Trimming removed 4 bases from V and 3 bases from J, with 7 bases in between. The DNA of the CDR3 is TGCAGCGTTGGGGCAGACAATCAGCCCCAGCATTTT. Translating it yields CSVGADNQPQHF.

The J gene is TRBJ2-7, the V gene TRBV14; 14 nucleotides agree with TRBD2. CDR1 SGHDN and CDR2 FVKESK come from the germline V gene. Losses at the gene ends were 3 bases for V and 4 bases for J; bases not matched to a gene: 2. The CDR3 extends over 15 amino acids. The CDR3 region has the DNA TGTGCCAGCAGCCACGGGACTAGCGGGAGTTACGAGCAGTACTTC. It codes for CASSHGTSGSYEQYF.

This sequence joins TRBV11-2 and TRBJ1-3, with 7 bases identical to TRBD1. Trimming at V came to 6 bases and at J to 4 bases, leaving 9 bases not matched to a gene. Germline V gene sequence: CDR1 SGHAT, CDR2 FQNNGV. This CDR3 is built from 15 residues. The CDR3 sequence: CASSITGAAGNTIYF. The CDR3 DNA sequence: TGTGCCAGCAGTATCACAGGGGCCGCCGGAAACACCATATATTTT.

The rearrangement links TRBV6-5 to TRBJ1-2, with 7 bases fitting TRBD1. This CDR3 is 15 amino acids long. Germline loops: CDR1 MNHEY, CDR2 SVGAGI. V trimming: 0 bases; J trimming: 4 bases; junction bases outside the gene matches: 5. In DNA, the CDR3 is TGTGCCAGCAGTTACTCCCGCAGGGGGATCTATGGCTACACCTTC. This codes for CASSYSRRGIYGYTF.

The chain recombines TRBV19 with TRBJ2-7; TRBD1 agrees at 9 bases. The germline V gene encodes CDR1 LNHDA and CDR2 SQIVND (reference sequence). The CDR3 contains 15 residues. V was clipped by 5 bases and J by 1 base; unmatched bases: 6. CDR3 coding DNA: TGTGCCAGTAGTTCGGACAGGGGCAAGTCCTACGAGCAGTACTTC. Translation: CASSSDRGKSYEQYF.

The table lists this clone with a few counts. V and J are TRBV10-2 and TRBJ1-2; D is perhaps TRBD1 (6 bases). Per the germline V gene, CDR1 is WSHSY and CDR2 is SAAADI. V was shortened by 2 bases and J by 4 bases, with 11 bases between the two germline ends. This CDR3 has 14 residues. The CDR3 DNA follows: TGCGCCAGCAGTGAGACAGGGACGAGCTATGGCTACACCTTC. It translates to CASSETGTSYGYTF.

The chain combines TRBV6-5 with TRBJ1-1; D is perhaps TRBD1 (6 bases). CDR1 and CDR2 (germline): MNHEY, SVGAGI. The CDR3 loop spans 15 amino acids. V lost 2 bases and J lost 1, with 11 bases in between. The CDR3 loop is CASSYGGAPNTEAFF. The CDR3 DNA follows: TGTGCCAGCAGTTACGGGGGGGCCCCGAACACTGAAGCTTTCTTT.

The rearrangement uses TRBV10-1 and TRBJ2-5; D is perhaps TRBD1 (6 bases). In germline, CDR1 is WNHNN, CDR2 SYGVQD (reference sequence). CDR3 size: 13 residues. The V end was cut by 6 bases, the J end by 1 base, with 9 bases between. For the CDR3, the DNA is TGCGCCAGCAGGGGCAGGGGCCAAGAGACCCAGTACTTC. As protein: CASRGRGQETQYF.

The V and J genes are TRBV10-3 and TRBJ2-3; tentative D call: TRBD1 (5 bases). The V end was cut by 3 bases, the J end by 2 bases, with 18 bases between. The CDR3 is 17 amino acids. In germline, CDR1 is ENHRY, CDR2 SYGVKD. Here the CDR3 DNA reads TGTGCCATCAGTGACCCCAGACAGTTATCGAACACAGATACGCAGTATTTT. Protein: CAISDPRQLSNTDTQYF.